This entry lists 27 T cell receptor delta chains sequenced from one sample in a study of γδ T cells in repeated Plasmodium falciparum infection. TCRdb re-called clones from the multiplex PCR reads via CATT. Of some 100,000 delta-chain clones listed, over 1.3% are singletons. Flow sorting of PBMC yielded separate Vgamma9/Vdelta2+ and Vdelta2-negative gammadelta T cell populations for bulk repertoire analysis. Sample: gamma-delta T cells from blood. The receptors come from a pool of human donors (malaria-infected and uninfected, not separated).

Regarding this clone: The translation of this DNA and the TCRdb protein of a much larger clone differ at residue 10, probably owing to a read error; the protein shown here is translated from the DNA. The V call is TRDV2, the J call TRDJ1; TRDD3 might be the D (6 bases). The J gene was missing in TCRdb and was found by matching the end of the DNA to germline. Germline V lookup: CDR1 GEAIGNYY, CDR2 EKD. The CDR3 has 14 amino acids. This CDR3 is CACDHGDYTNKLIF. The CDR3 DNA is TGTGCCTGTGACCATGGGGATTACACCAATAAACTCATCTTT.

The table lists this clone with many counts. This is likely an artifact of a read error, given a far larger clone one base away. Other DNA sequences in this sample translate to the same CDR3. The V gene is given as TRDV2, and no J gene call is available; TRDD3 is the table's D call, not checked against the DNA. Germline assignment: CDR1 GEAIGNYY and CDR2 EKD. The CDR3 spans 19 residues. CDR3 bases: TGTGCCTGTGACCCTATGCTTCTGGGGGATACCCCGTACACCGATAAACTCATCTTC. Translated: CACDPMLLGDTPYTDKLIF.

This clone was seen ten or more times. The protein held in TCRdb is that of a much larger clone and does not match this DNA's translation at residue 12, likely because of a read error; the protein shown is translated from the DNA. The chain links TRDV2 to TRDJ3, with TRDD3 matching over 7 bases. Here the J gene came from matching the DNA to germline, since TCRdb omits it. Unmatched junction bases numbered 15, after V lost 2 bases and J lost 0 bases. The CDR3 extends over 21 amino acids. Germline V gene data show CDR1 as GEAIGNYY and CDR2 as EKD. The CDR3 DNA sequence: TGTGCCTGTGACAAAGTAGCTCCCGGGGGATCTGGCTCCTGGGACACCCGACAGATGTTTTTC. It specifies CACDKVAPGGSGSWDTRQMFF.

Concerning this clone: The protein that TCRdb holds for this DNA derives from a much larger clone and differs from the translated DNA at residue 13, which likely indicates a read error; the protein shown here is translated from the DNA. The DNA for the CDR3 is TGTGCCTGTGACACCGTGGGGGATACCCCCACCGATGAACTCATCTTT. Amino acid sequence: CACDTVGDTPTDELIF. V gene TRDV2 combines with J gene TRDJ1; 10 bases fit TRDD3. TCRdb leaves out the J gene; it was filled in here by matching the DNA to germline. The CDR3 spans 16 residues. The V gene's germline CDR1 is GEAIGNYY and CDR2 EKD.

This clone appeared a few times. This DNA translates differently at residue 7 from the TCRdb protein, which is that of a much larger clone; a read error is likely, and the protein shown is the DNA's own translation. The chain recombines TRDV1 with TRDJ1; 9 positions agree with TRDD3. In the absence of a J gene in TCRdb, the DNA was matched to germline to assign it here. After removal of 5 bases from V and 8 bases from J, the junction contained 15 bases not matched to a gene. The CDR3 covers 16 residues. CDR1 and CDR2 (germline): TSWWSYY, QGS. CDR3 nucleotides: TGTGCTCTTGGGATCCGAGCTGGGGGATTATCCGCCAAACTCATCTTT. Translated, it gives CALGIRAGGLSAKLIF.

This clone was picked up a small number of times. The protein held in TCRdb is that of a much larger clone and does not match this DNA's translation at residue 11, likely because of a read error; the protein shown is translated from the DNA. V and J are TRDV1 and TRDJ1; TRDD2 might be the D (6 bases). TCRdb offers no J gene call, so here the DNA was matched to germline to obtain one. Per the germline V gene, CDR1 is TSWWSYY and CDR2 is QGS. The CDR3 runs to 19 residues. V was clipped by 0 bases and J by 0 bases, with 20 bases between them. As DNA, the CDR3 is TGTGCTCTTGGGGAACTTGTACTTCCTCCCAGATGGAACACCGATAAACTCATCTTT. Translating it yields CALGELVLPPRWNTDKLIF.

This clone came up many times. CDR3 nucleotide sequence: TGTGCTCTTGGGGGCCTGGGGGACCCTCTGTACACCGATAAACTCATCTTT. This sequence encodes CALGGLGDPLYTDKLIF. The V gene is TRDV1, the J gene TRDJ1, with 8 nucleotides matching TRDD3. Looked up from germline, CDR1 is TSWWSYY and CDR2 is QGS. The V segment lost 4 bases and the J segment 0 bases; nucleotides outside the gene matches: 10. The CDR3 loop spans 17 amino acids.

This clone was recorded a few times. This likely stems from a read error, as it lies one base from a far larger clone. The same CDR3 can be traced to other DNA sequences in this sample. The V gene is TRDV2; the J gene was not called. The CDR3 is 14 amino acids. The V gene's germline CDR1 is GEAIGNYY and CDR2 EKD. CDR3 bases: TGTGCCTGTGACTTCCCCTCTCTGCCCGATAAACTCATCTTC. Translating it yields CACDFPSLPDKLIF.

Remarks on this clone: The TCRdb record carries a much larger clone's protein, which differs from this DNA's translation at residue 5; a read error is the likely cause, and the protein listed here is the DNA translation. The V gene is TRDV3, the J gene TRDJ1; D ambiguous. V was trimmed by 2 bases and J by 4 bases, leaving 11 bases between them. Germline CDR1 TVYSNPD, CDR2 GDNSRS (reference sequence). This CDR3 spans 12 amino acids. CDR3 bases: TGTGCCTTTGAACTCTACGGCGATAAACTCATCTTT. This translates into CAFELYGDKLIF.

This clone appeared a few times. TCRdb pairs this DNA with a much larger clone's protein that differs at residue 9, likely a read error; the protein shown was translated from the DNA. The CDR3 loop reads CACDTDVPARTGETAQLFF. The CDR3 nucleotides are TGTGCCTGTGACACCGACGTCCCAGCCCGTACTGGGGAAACAGCACAACTCTTCTTT. This sequence joins TRDV2 and TRDJ2, with 7 bases that match TRDD3. Assignment of the J gene here rests on matching the DNA to germline, because TCRdb gives none. V lost 0 bases and J lost 5; bases outside the gene matches: 17. The germline V gene encodes CDR1 GEAIGNYY and CDR2 EKD. The CDR3 extends over 19 amino acids.

This clone was detected only a few times. This likely came from a read error, as a far larger clone is one base away. The identical CDR3 is also encoded by other nucleotide sequences in the sample. The gene calls are TRDV1 and TRDJ1, with D maybe TRDD2 (7 bases). The J gene comes from matching the DNA to germline here; TCRdb lacks it. The CDR3 consists of 19 residues. Germline CDR1 reads TSWWSYY; CDR2 reads QGS. The CDR3 loop reads CALGDDYTWGFLPTDKLIF. In DNA form, the CDR3 reads TGCGCTCTTGGGGATGACTATACGTGGGGGTTCCTACCCACCGATAAACTCATCTTT.

As regards this clone: The protein in TCRdb stems from a much larger clone and differs at residue 20 from this DNA's translation, likely a read error; here the protein is translated from the DNA. The V segment is TRDV1, and no J call was made; no check of the table's D call, TRDD3, against the DNA was made. The V gene's germline CDR1 is TSWWSYY and CDR2 QGS. CDR3 length: 22 residues. The CDR3 here is CALGELLRVSDWGDTRTDKPIF. The CDR3 DNA reads TGTGCTCTTGGGGAACTCCTACGTGTCTCGGACTGGGGGGATACGAGGACCGATAAACCCATCTTT.

A word on this clone: TCRdb's listed protein matches a much larger clone and diverges from this DNA's translation at residue 14, likely through a read error; the protein shown comes from the DNA. The chain combines TRDV1 with TRDJ1; 9 bases match TRDD2. In germline, CDR1 is TSWWSYY, CDR2 QGS. V gave up 5 bases and J gave up 1 base; unmatched junction bases: 20. The CDR3 runs 20 residues. CDR3 region: CALGNVPSYEDTGCTDKLIF. The DNA of the CDR3 is TGTGCTCTTGGGAACGTTCCTTCCTACGAGGATACGGGGTGCACCGATAAACTCATCTTT.

This clone was seen ten or more times. The protein given by TCRdb reflects a much larger clone and differs at residue 5 from this DNA's translation, likely from a read error; the protein shown is the DNA's translation. This chain joins TRDV1 and TRDJ1; a weak D match, TRDD3 (6 bases). CDR1 and CDR2 (germline): TSWWSYY, QGS. The V gene lost 4 bases and the J gene lost 8 bases, with 23 bases spanning the gap. This CDR3 region has 16 residues. The CDR3 DNA reads TGTGCTCTTGGGGGACACAGGTGGCGGGGATCAGGGAAACTCATCTTT. Amino acids: CALGGHRWRGSGKLIF.

A note on this clone: A read error is likely here: a far larger clone is one base away. In the same sample, other DNA sequences code for this CDR3. J gene calling gave no result, while the V gene is TRDV1; TRDD3, the D gene given by the table, was not confirmed from the DNA. CDR1 and CDR2 from the germline V gene are TSWWSYY and QGS. The CDR3 consists of 16 residues. The CDR3 sequence: CALGPRGGYGPDKLIF. The CDR3 DNA reads TGTGCTCTTGGACCCCGAGGGGGATACGGGCCCGATAAGCTCATCTTT.

This clone was detected ten times or more. This likely stems from a read error, as it lies one base from a far larger clone. The same CDR3 arises from other DNA sequences in this sample as well. The chain couples TRDV1 to TRDJ1; the match to TRDD3 covers 9 bases. This CDR3 has 18 amino acids. CDR1 and CDR2 (germline): TSWWSYY, QGS. V trimming: 0 bases; J trimming: 7 bases; junction bases outside the gene matches: 15. CDR3 loop: CALGELSYWGTPYSKLIF. The CDR3 nucleotides are TGTGCTCTTGGGGAACTGTCATACTGGGGGACCCCCTATAGTAAACTCATCTTT.

Comments on this clone: Translating this DNA gives a protein that differs at residue 7 from the TCRdb one, which belongs to a much larger clone; a read error is likely, and the protein shown is this translation. The gene calls are TRDV1 and TRDJ1, with 13 bases fitting TRDD3. Germline values: CDR1 TSWWSYY, CDR2 QGS. The ends lost 2 bases at V and 6 bases at J; junction bases unmatched: 27. The CDR3 sequence is 23 residues long. CDR3: CALGEEALLRLITGGYARHKLIF. DNA of the CDR3: TGTGCTCTTGGGGAAGAAGCCCTCCTACGACTAATTACTGGGGGATACGCGCGGCATAAACTCATCTTT.

On this clone: This likely reflects a read error, since a far larger clone is one base away. This specimen includes other DNA sequences encoding the same CDR3. The chain is built from TRDV2 and TRDJ1; D unresolved. TCRdb is silent on the J gene; assignment here came from matching the DNA to germline. The length of the CDR3 is 17 residues. The germline V gene encodes CDR1 GEAIGNYY and CDR2 EKD. Trimming cost V 0 bases and J 0 bases, with 16 bases left between them. DNA of the CDR3: TGTGCCTGTGACACCGTCGTGACCTCTCCCAACACCGATAAACTCATCTTT. It translates to CACDTVVTSPNTDKLIF.

Worth noting for this clone: This probably arose from a read error, given a far larger clone one base away. The same CDR3 is also encoded by other DNA sequences in this sample. V usage is TRDV2 and J usage is TRDJ3; D possibly corresponds to TRDD3 (6 bases). TCRdb leaves out the J gene; it was filled in here by matching the DNA to germline. The length of the CDR3 is 18 residues. V was trimmed by 1 base and J by 1 base, leaving 13 bases between them. Germline assignment: CDR1 GEAIGNYY and CDR2 EKD. The CDR3 region is CACDTVGIDSWDTRQMFF. CDR3 coding DNA: TGTGCCTGTGACACTGTGGGGATTGATTCCTGGGACACCCGACAGATGTTTTTC.

This clone was seen a few times. This likely reflects a read error, since a far larger clone is one base away. Other nucleotide sequences in the sample specify the same CDR3. This chain uses TRDV1 with TRDJ1, with D perhaps being TRDD2 or TRDD3 (5 bases each). This CDR3 comprises 18 residues. The V gene's germline CDR1 is TSWWSYY and CDR2 QGS. In DNA form, the CDR3 reads TGCGCTCTTGGGGAAGGGAGACCGCTTCCGACCAACACCGATAAACTCATCTTT. It codes for CALGEGRPLPTNTDKLIF.

This clone was recorded a few times. Translating this DNA gives a protein that differs at residue 6 from the TCRdb one, which belongs to a much larger clone; a read error is likely, and the protein shown is this translation. V usage is TRDV2 and J usage is TRDJ1; D possibly corresponds to TRDD3 (5 bases). The J gene is not listed in TCRdb, so it was assigned here from a DNA match to germline. This CDR3 region has 13 residues. Germline V gene lookup returns CDR1 GEAIGNYY and CDR2 EKD. V lost 3 bases and J 1 base, leaving 8 bases between the germline ends. The CDR3 protein is CACDGMSTDKLIF. CDR3 sequence (DNA): TGTGCCTGTGACGGGATGTCCACCGATAAACTCATCTTT.

To note about this clone: Translating this DNA gives a protein that differs at residue 12 from the TCRdb one, which belongs to a much larger clone; a read error is likely, and the protein shown is this translation. The rearrangement links TRDV1 to TRDJ1; 7 nucleotides line up with TRDD2. The CDR3 loop spans 19 amino acids. CDR1 is TSWWSYY, CDR2 QGS, per germline. After removal of 3 bases from V and 1 base from J, the junction contained 17 bases not matched to a gene. The chain's CDR3 is CALGDSLSYGGRPTDKLIF. In nucleotides, the CDR3 is TGTGCTCTTGGGGATTCCCTTTCCTACGGAGGACGCCCCACCGATAAACTCATCTTT.

This clone has only a few counts. This DNA's translation differs at residue 8 from TCRdb's protein, which comes from a much larger clone; a read error is likely, and the protein shown is translated from the DNA. CDR3 nucleotides: TGTGCCTGTGACACCGTGTCCGCTCCGGGGTACACCGATAAACTCATCTTT. Its protein is CACDTVSAPGYTDKLIF. The rearrangement uses TRDV2 and TRDJ1; D is ambiguous. Here the J gene came from matching the DNA to germline, since TCRdb omits it. CDR3 length: 17 residues. The germline gives CDR1 GEAIGNYY, CDR2 EKD. Trimming stripped 0 bases from V and 0 bases from J, with 16 bases between.

This clone was counted between two and nine times. TCRdb's protein for this DNA is that of a much larger clone and differs from the translation at residue 6, likely a read error; the protein shown is the DNA translation. The chain employs TRDV1 and TRDJ1; perhaps TRDD3 as D (5 bases). TCRdb does not report a J gene; here it was assigned by matching the DNA to germline references. V gave up 2 bases and J gave up 7 bases, with 17 bases separating them. The CDR3 is 15 residues long. From germline, CDR1 is TSWWSYY and CDR2 QGS. Here the CDR3 DNA reads TGTGCTCTTGGGGAAGTACTGAATCGGGGGCCTAAACTCATCTTT. Amino acid sequence: CALGEVLNRGPKLIF.

A remark on this clone: The protein given by TCRdb reflects a much larger clone and differs at residue 14 from this DNA's translation, likely from a read error; the protein shown is the DNA's translation. The chain couples TRDV1 to TRDJ1; no clear D. Germline CDR1 reads TSWWSYY; CDR2 reads QGS. The CDR3 covers 15 residues. DNA for the CDR3: TGTGCTCTTGGGGAACTCTGTCCGTACACCGATAAACTCACCTTT. This gives the protein CALGELCPYTDKLTF.

Note on this clone: The translation of this DNA and the TCRdb protein of a much larger clone differ at residue 7, probably owing to a read error; the protein shown here is translated from the DNA. The chain employs TRDV1 and TRDJ1, with 11 bases identical to TRDD3. TCRdb carries no J gene annotation; the J gene was assigned here by matching the DNA with germline. Germline V gene lookup returns CDR1 TSWWSYY and CDR2 QGS. The CDR3 has 21 residues. With V trimmed by 2 bases and J by 3 bases, 20 bases remained unmatched. The CDR3 bases are TGTGCTCTTGGGGAAACCTCTACGTTGGCCCTTACTGGGGGATATTCCGATAAACTCATCTTT. Translation gives CALGETSTLALTGGYSDKLIF.

This clone was detected a few times. A far larger clone is off by one base, so a read error is likely. Additional DNA sequences in this sample encode the identical CDR3. J is TRDJ1 and V is TRDV2; 8 bases are a match to TRDD3. TCRdb lists no J gene, so it was determined here by aligning the DNA to germline. CDR3 length equals 15 residues. Germline values: CDR1 GEAIGNYY, CDR2 EKD. The CDR3 sequence is CACDTLLGGTDKLIF. CDR3 bases: TGCGCCTGTGACACGCTACTGGGGGGGACAGATAAACTCATCTTT.